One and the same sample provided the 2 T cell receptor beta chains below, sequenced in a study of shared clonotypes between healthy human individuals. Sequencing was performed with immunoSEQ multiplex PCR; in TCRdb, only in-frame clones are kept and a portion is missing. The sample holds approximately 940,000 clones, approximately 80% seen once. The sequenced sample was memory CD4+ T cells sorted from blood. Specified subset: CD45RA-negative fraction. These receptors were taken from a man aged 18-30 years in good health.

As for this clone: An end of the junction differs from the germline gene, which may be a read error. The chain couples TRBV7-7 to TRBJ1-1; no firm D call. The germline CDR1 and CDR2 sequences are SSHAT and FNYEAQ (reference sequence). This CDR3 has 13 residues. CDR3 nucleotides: TGTGCTAGCAGCCAGGAAGCGGGCACTGAAGCTTTCTTT. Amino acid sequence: CASSQEAGTEAFF.

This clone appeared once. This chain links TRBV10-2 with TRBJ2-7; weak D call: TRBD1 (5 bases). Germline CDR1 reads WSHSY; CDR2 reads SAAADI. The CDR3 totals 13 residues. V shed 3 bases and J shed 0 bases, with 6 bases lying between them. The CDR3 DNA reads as TGCGCCAGCAGTGACAGGGACTCCTACGAGCAGTACTTC. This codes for CASSDRDSYEQYF.